This T cell receptor beta chain was captured by sequencing in a study of molecular identifiers for immune sequencing clone quantification. Researchers sorted naive CD8 T cells as cells that were CD8+CD4-CCR7+CD45RA+. This clonotype was detected ten times or more. MiXCR, run by TCRdb on the PCR reads, gives a single entry per CDR3 protein. Here the sample spans about 68,000 distinct CDR3 sequences, 15% to 20% being singletons. Looked up from germline, CDR1 is PRHDT and CDR2 is FYEKMQ (reference sequence). The CDR3 has 13 residues. Trimming pared 5 bases from V and 3 bases from J, leaving 11 bases between.

The chain combines TRBV13 with TRBJ2-7; the D gene could be TRBD1 or TRBD2 (5 bases each). The sequencing sample was made of naive CD8+ T cells from blood, with Jurkat cell RNA spiked in. Subset reported: FACS-sorted CD8+CD4-CCR7+CD45RA+ naive T cells. This receptor was obtained from a human donor in good health. Some libraries in this study had Jurkat cell RNA spiked in. CDR3 in DNA: TGTGCCAGCAGCCCCGGGACCCGCTACGAGCAGTACTTC. Translation: CASSPGTRYEQYF.